This T cell receptor (beta chain) is drawn from a study of response to subunit inactivated influenza vaccine. Study observations and caveats: With each seasonal influenza vaccination, the authors suggested, few new T cells are recruited.

This clonotype was counted between two and nine times. Its antigen is unidentified. Germline CDR1 is MDHEN and CDR2 is SYDVKM. The trim removed 7 bases at V and 7 bases at J, leaving 19 bases unmatched. The CDR3 has 17 residues. TCRdb re-analysed the RT-PCR reads in MiXCR, keeping a single row per CDR3 protein. The data hold 450,000 to 600,000 distinct CDR3 sequences, with approximately 7.6% observed a single time. The sequence was collected from a man between 50 and 69 years old who received an inactivated influenza vaccine. This specimen consisted of PBMCs from blood, obtained less than 30 months after vaccination. This sequence joins TRBV28 and TRBJ1-2, with 9 bases fitting TRBD1. Here the CDR3 DNA reads TGTGCCAGCATTAAAGGGACAGGGTTAAACCCGAAACTTGGCTACACCTTC. This translates into CASIKGTGLNPKLGYTF.